This note documents a single T cell receptor (beta chain) sequence. This specimen belongs to a study of PD-L1 blockade in urothelial cancer. Overall study: There were a median of around 140,000 T cells in blood samples.

The V gene lost 0 bases and the J gene lost 7 bases, with 7 bases spanning the gap. CDR1 WSHSY and CDR2 SAAADI come from the germline V gene. The CDR3 consists of 13 residues. Noted time point: pretreatment peripheral blood. The table came from immunoSEQ multiplex PCR; TCRdb's copy has only in-frame clones and leaves some out. Of approximately 79,000 clones in the sample, about 82% were seen once. The chain joins TRBV10-2 to TRBJ1-5, with D unclear. This receptor was obtained from a middle-aged man with urothelial cancer. The material was PBMCs, obtained around atezolizumab (anti-PD-L1) treatment. This CDR3 is CASSESRGQPQHF. Here the CDR3 DNA reads TGCGCCAGCAGTGAGTCTCGAGGGCAGCCCCAGCATTTT.